The rows below give T cell receptor beta chains drawn from one sample of a study of T cells expressing NK-cell markers. TCRdb re-called the 5' RACE reads; one entry per CDR3 protein, DNA not given. The sample data list about 260,000 distinct CDR3 sequences. Sequencing used blood T cells: a sorted CD56 or NKG2C T cell subset, CD4+ or CD8+ T cells, or bulk PBMC T cells (not recorded which). These receptors all come from a woman between 18 and 69 years old in good health. The CDR3 runs from the conserved cysteine through the conserved F or W. Fields, in order: J gene, V gene, CDR3 protein.

>TRBJ2-4|TRBV27
CASSSQGTGGSIQYF
>TRBJ2-5|TRBV7-3
CASSLAGGPGETQYF
>TRBJ1-2|TRBV15
CATSNQDRGGYTF
>TRBJ1-1|TRBV10-3
CAIRPTRGSNTEAFF
>TRBJ1-3|TRBV7-2
CASSLGGLGVKNTIYF
>TRBJ2-1|TRBV6-2/TRBV6-3
CATFSPRSEQFF
>TRBJ2-7|TRBV10-3
CAIRGGLLEDSYEQYF
>TRBJ1-3|TRBV7-2
CASSLTGPGNTIYF
>TRBJ2-2|TRBV4-1
CASSQAVRSTGELFF
>TRBJ1-1|TRBV18
CASSPGRVEAFF
>TRBJ1-3|TRBV5-1
CASSLGRAGNTIYF
>TRBJ2-5|TRBV5-1
CATAGANPGETQYF
>TRBJ2-1|TRBV6-5
CASSYSSPLAGGYNEQFF
>TRBJ1-3|TRBV20-1
CSASTGGAGNTIYF
>TRBJ2-7|TRBV13
CASSFGNSYEQYF
>TRBJ2-1|TRBV7-2
CASSPRASGRDEQFF
>TRBJ2-7|TRBV20-1
CSARGSSVSYEQYF
>TRBJ2-7|TRBV7-2
CASSPGRTPGEQYF
>TRBJ2-7|TRBV23-1
CASSSSGQGNNYEQYF
>TRBJ2-1|TRBV5-1
CASSLAGTGGGEQFF
>TRBJ2-7|TRBV20-1
CSARVPPYEQYF
>TRBJ1-5|TRBV5-1
CASSQAPNQPQHF
>TRBJ2-5|TRBV5-1
CASHPGPQETQYF
>TRBJ1-5|TRBV6-2/TRBV6-3
CASSYRRTHQPQHF
>TRBJ2-2|TRBV6-1
CASGADTNTGELFF
>TRBJ2-3|TRBV5-5
CASSLASGGANTDTQYF
>TRBJ2-2|TRBV6-2/TRBV6-3
CASSSLSGGTGELFF
>TRBJ2-3|TRBV10-3
CAISAGREGDTQYF
>TRBJ1-3|TRBV3-1
CASRLGTGGNTIYF
>TRBJ2-1|TRBV9
CASSVAGTRSYNEQFF
>TRBJ2-1|TRBV20-1
CSASSGTSGISEQFF
>TRBJ1-6|TRBV6-1
CASSPEGGVRSPLHF
>TRBJ2-7|TRBV6-1
CASSPQGILYEQYF
>TRBJ1-5|TRBV20-1
CSAPPGESNQPQHF
>TRBJ2-7|TRBV29-1
CSAQAGQSYEQYF
>TRBJ2-7|TRBV18
CASSPRRSYEQYF
>TRBJ1-3|TRBV10-2
CASALPQGYTIYF
>TRBJ2-1|TRBV20-1
CSGQGWGNEQFF
>TRBJ1-2|TRBV28
CASSPGGNHYGYTF
>TRBJ1-5|TRBV20-1
CSATGPRRDQPQHF
>TRBJ2-5|TRBV7-2
CASSLGVRPYTGGTQYF
>TRBJ2-7|TRBV20-1
CSAQQGAYEQYF
>TRBJ1-1|TRBV7-3
CASSAGQGTEAFF
>TRBJ2-5|TRBV18
CASSPDRVQETQYF